One and the same sample provided the 4 T cell receptor beta chains below, sequenced in a study of control samples from healthy donors and cancer patients. The method was immunoSEQ multiplex PCR; TCRdb's version includes in-frame clones alone and lacks a portion of them. The data hold approximately 70,000 clones, with about nine tenths observed a single time. The specimen sequenced was PBMCs. Every receptor here comes from a woman between 50 and 59 years old with colorectal cancer.

The gene calls are TRBV6-1 and TRBJ1-2; unclear D gene. CDR1 and CDR2 from the germline V gene are MNHNS and SASEGT. V was pared by 3 bases and J by 5 bases, with 19 bases between. The CDR3 sequence is 16 residues long. The CDR3 sequence is CASSDFGGNSLYGYTF. The CDR3 region has the DNA TGTGCCAGCAGTGATTTTGGCGGGAACTCGCTATATGGCTACACCTTC.

The table lists this clone with a few counts. The genes are TRBV19 and TRBJ2-2, with 8 bases fitting TRBD1. The V gene end was trimmed by 5 bases and the J gene end by 6 bases; junction bases not matched to a gene: 2. Germline loops: CDR1 LNHDA, CDR2 SQIVND (reference sequence). The CDR3 totals 13 residues. The CDR3 DNA reads TGTGCCAGTAGTGGACAGGGTTCCGGGGAGCTGTTTTTT. The encoded protein is CASSGQGSGELFF.

The chain employs TRBV5-5 and TRBJ2-3, with D unclear. V was shortened by 2 bases and J by 4 bases, with 26 bases between the two germline ends. The CDR3 is 19 residues long. Germline V gene lookup returns CDR1 SGHKS and CDR2 YYEKEE (reference sequence). The CDR3 sequence: CASSFTSFGEPGRADTQYF. In DNA, the CDR3 is TGTGCCAGCAGCTTTACCAGTTTTGGCGAGCCGGGCCGCGCAGATACGCAGTATTTT.

The chain links TRBV2 to TRBJ1-2, with 11 bases aligning to TRBD1. Germline V gives CDR1 SNHLY, CDR2 FYNNEI. The CDR3 consists of 15 residues. J was trimmed by 8 bases and V by 3 bases; bases with no gene match: 8. CDR3: CASSDRTGGASGYTF. For the CDR3, the DNA is TGTGCCAGCAGTGACAGGACAGGGGGCGCCTCCGGCTACACCTTC.